One sample yielded the 17 T cell receptor beta chains listed below, sequenced in a study of T cells after yellow fever vaccination. Using its own MiXCR run on the 5' RACE reads, TCRdb lists one record per CDR3 protein. Of 80,000 to 100,000 distinct CDR3 sequences listed, roughly 9% are singletons. The specimen comprised CD8+ T cells not binding an NS4B(214-222) dextramer, sorted from PBMCs, sampled approximately 16 days after the first yellow fever vaccination. These receptors originate from a man aged 18 to 29 who received the YFV17D yellow fever vaccine.

This clonotype turned up a few times. The chain joins TRBV27 to TRBJ2-7; D is perhaps TRBD1 (6 bases). Trimming took 5 bases from V and 2 from J, leaving 19 bases between them. Germline lookup yields CDR1 MNHEY and CDR2 SMNVEV (reference sequence). CDR3 size: 16 residues. Here the CDR3 reads CASSPPDSRAPYEQYF. The CDR3 nucleotides read TGTGCCAGCAGTCCTCCGGACAGTCGGGCCCCCTACGAGCAGTACTTC.

The V gene is TRBV5-8, the J gene TRBJ2-1, with D possibly matching TRBD2 (6 bases). The CDR3 is 15 amino acids. In germline, CDR1 is SGHTS, CDR2 YDEGEE. V dropped 4 bases and J dropped 2 bases, with 13 bases sitting between them. CDR3 in amino acids: CASSATGVTYNEQFF. The CDR3 nucleotides are TGTGCCAGCAGCGCAACGGGGGTAACCTACAATGAGCAGTTCTTC.

In its sample, this clonotype was seen a few times. The genes are TRBV2 and TRBJ1-5; D remains ambiguous. Germline V gives CDR1 SNHLY, CDR2 FYNNEI. The length of the CDR3 is 14 residues. Trimming took off 7 bases at V and 0 bases at J, with 10 bases between the two ends. The CDR3 bases are TGTGCCAGCAAGGTGGAGGCTAGCAATCAGCCCCAGCATTTT. It encodes CASKVEASNQPQHF.

This clonotype came up a few times. The V call is TRBV27, the J call TRBJ1-1, with D uncertain. There are 16 residues in the CDR3. The germline gives CDR1 MNHEY, CDR2 SMNVEV (reference sequence). Trimming stripped 5 bases from V and 1 base from J, with 17 bases between. The CDR3 spells CASSPRPRQRNTEAFF. CDR3 nucleotide sequence: TGTGCCAGCAGTCCTAGACCTCGGCAGCGGAACACTGAAGCTTTCTTT.

In its sample, this clonotype was seen a few times. This rearrangement joins TRBV5-5 to TRBJ1-5; the D is unclear. CDR1 SGHKS and CDR2 YYEKEE come from the germline V gene (reference sequence). The V end was cut by 0 bases, the J end by 1 base, with 11 bases between. This CDR3 comprises 16 residues. The CDR3 loop reads CASSLGVVLSNQPQHF. The CDR3 DNA sequence: TGTGCCAGCAGCTTGGGGGTGGTTCTCAGCAATCAGCCCCAGCATTTT.

The chain uses TRBV7-9 and TRBJ1-1, with D possibly matching TRBD1 (5 bases). With 5 bases removed from V and 4 bases from J, the gap between germline ends came to 11 bases. Germline V gene sequence: CDR1 SEHNR, CDR2 FQNEAQ (reference sequence). The CDR3 sequence is 13 residues long. CDR3 sequence reads: CASSAPGPTEAFF. The CDR3 region has the DNA TGTGCCAGCAGCGCGCCGGGGCCCACTGAAGCTTTCTTT.

This clonotype has only a few counts. The chain links TRBV7-9 to TRBJ2-2; no definite D call. V lost 8 bases to trimming and J lost 1 base, with 20 bases between them. The germline V gene encodes CDR1 SEHNR and CDR2 FQNEAQ (reference sequence). CDR3 length: 17 residues. CDR3 loop: CASRGSNPLENTGELFF. The CDR3 nucleotides read TGTGCCAGCCGAGGTAGCAATCCCCTCGAGAACACCGGGGAGCTGTTTTTT.

J is TRBJ1-1 and V is TRBV5-1; D unresolved. Germline CDR1 is SGHRS and CDR2 is YFSETQ. This CDR3 comprises 14 residues. V shed 4 bases and J shed 1 base, with 11 bases lying between them. The CDR3 sequence is CASSQAYGNTEAFF. The DNA for the CDR3 is TGCGCCAGCAGCCAAGCGTACGGGAACACTGAAGCTTTCTTT.

This clonotype was observed at least ten times. The chain carries TRBV9 and TRBJ2-7; D possibly corresponds to TRBD1 (6 bases). CDR3 length: 14 residues. Looked up from germline, CDR1 is SGDLS and CDR2 is YYNGEE. The V and J ends lost 4 bases and 0 bases respectively, with 11 bases between them. The CDR3 loop is CASSRGGDSYEQYF. The CDR3 coding sequence is TGTGCCAGCAGCAGAGGGGGAGACTCCTACGAGCAGTACTTC.

This clonotype was seen only a few times. V gene TRBV4-1 combines with J gene TRBJ2-3; D is tentatively TRBD1 or TRBD2 (6 bases each). Germline CDR1 MGHRA, CDR2 YSYEKL. This CDR3 has 16 residues. V was shortened by 6 bases and J by 5 bases, with 21 bases between the two germline ends. CDR3 in DNA: TGCGCCAGCAGTCTCTCTCTAGGGGGGCATGGAGATACGCAGTATTTT. As protein: CASSLSLGGHGDTQYF.

This chain connects TRBV12-3 or TRBV12-4 to TRBJ1-1, with 8 nucleotides matching TRBD1. Trimming removed 4 bases from V and 7 bases from J; junction bases left unmatched: 2. This CDR3 comprises 12 residues. DNA for the CDR3: TGTGCCAGCAGTTCAGGGGGCGGTGAAGCTTTCTTT. Protein product: CASSSGGGEAFF.

This clonotype was seen at least ten times. This sequence joins TRBV6-5 and TRBJ2-1; perhaps TRBD1 as D (6 bases). Germline-derived CDR1 and CDR2 are MNHEY and SVGAGI. V dropped 5 bases and J dropped 8 bases, with 10 bases sitting between them. The CDR3 length is 12 residues. CDR3 DNA: TGTGCCAGCAGTCTACAGGGTCATGAGCAGTTCTTC. It is translated as CASSLQGHEQFF.

Here the CDR3 DNA reads TGCAGCGCGGGCCCGGACAGGGTTAATGAGCAGTTCTTC. It yields the protein CSAGPDRVNEQFF. The chain combines TRBV29-1 with TRBJ2-1, with TRBD1 identical over 8 bases. J was trimmed by 7 bases and V by 7 bases; bases with no gene match: 9. The V gene's germline CDR1 is SQVTM and CDR2 ANQGSEA. The CDR3 loop spans 13 amino acids.

This chain uses TRBV19 with TRBJ2-7; the D gene could be TRBD1 or TRBD2 (5 bases each). The CDR3 is made up of 15 amino acids. Germline V gene sequence: CDR1 LNHDA, CDR2 SQIVND (reference sequence). Trimming shortened V by 0 bases and J by 0 bases, and 9 bases separated the two germline ends. CDR3 loop: CASSIEWGPSYEQYV. The CDR3 bases are TGTGCCAGTAGTATAGAGTGGGGACCCTCCTACGAGCAGTACGTC.

The chain has TRBV19 and TRBJ2-5; 7 bases match TRBD1. The CDR3 spans 16 residues. V shed 1 base, J shed 2 bases, and the junction held 7 bases outside the gene matches. CDR1 and CDR2 from the germline V gene are LNHDA and SQIVND (reference sequence). For the CDR3, the DNA is TGTGCCAGTAGTATAGGGTATGACAGGGAACAAGAGACCCAGTACTTC. It encodes CASSIGYDREQETQYF.

This clonotype was seen more than once but under ten times. The chain recombines TRBV7-9 with TRBJ2-7, with TRBD1 matching over 8 bases. Germline V gene lookup returns CDR1 SEHNR and CDR2 FQNEAQ (reference sequence). The trim removed 6 bases at V and 2 bases at J, leaving 6 bases unmatched. The length of the CDR3 is 14 residues. The CDR3 region is CASRSGTGAYEQYV. CDR3 DNA sequence: TGTGCCAGCAGGTCCGGGACAGGCGCCTACGAGCAGTACGTC.

In this sample, this clonotype turned up many times. The chain carries TRBV7-6 and TRBJ1-1; D gene ambiguous. This CDR3 is built from 13 residues. V lost 2 bases and J lost 2, with 6 bases in between. Germline assignment: CDR1 SGHVS and CDR2 FNYEAQ. The CDR3 DNA reads TGTGCCAGCAGCTTAAGGTCTAACACTGAAGCTTTCTTT. This encodes CASSLRSNTEAFF. Drawing the rest from reference TRBV7-6 and TRBJ1-1, the complete variable domain is GAGVSQSPRYKVTKRGQDVALRCDPISGHVSLYWYRQALGQGPEFLTYFNYEAQQDKSGLPNDRFSAERPEGSISTLTIQRTEQRDSAMYRCASSLRSNTEAFFGQGTRLTVV.